The present entry profiles one TCR beta chain with its context. Antigen specificity is unknown. The data are from a study of T cell responses to AZD1222 COVID-19 vaccine. Overall study context: Pooled in the analysis were second doses at about 4 or about 12 weeks. Overall study findings and caveats: Of the AZD1222 recipients, only 5 or 6 were seropositive at baseline. Vaccine-related CD4 TCRs covered spike, predominating at 160-218 and 743-854. Clonal diversity was possibly underestimated; the donors were predominantly white British and more often female.

Clones were sequenced by immunoSEQ multiplex PCR, and TCRdb holds only the in-frame ones, with some missing. The sample includes 55,000 to 90,000 clones, approximately 85% of them seen just once. V trimming: 6 bases; J trimming: 3 bases; junction bases outside the gene matches: 11. This CDR3 is built from 16 residues. Looked up from germline, CDR1 is MNHEY and CDR2 is SMNVEV (reference sequence). The sequences come from peripheral blood, collected on day 0 of AZD1222 vaccination. This sequence originates from an adult in good health. The V and J genes are TRBV27 and TRBJ2-5, with 9 bases identical to TRBD1. Written as DNA, the CDR3 is TGTGCCAGCAGGCCCCTGGGACGGGACAGGGAAGAGACCCAGTACTTC. Translation gives CASRPLGRDREETQYF.